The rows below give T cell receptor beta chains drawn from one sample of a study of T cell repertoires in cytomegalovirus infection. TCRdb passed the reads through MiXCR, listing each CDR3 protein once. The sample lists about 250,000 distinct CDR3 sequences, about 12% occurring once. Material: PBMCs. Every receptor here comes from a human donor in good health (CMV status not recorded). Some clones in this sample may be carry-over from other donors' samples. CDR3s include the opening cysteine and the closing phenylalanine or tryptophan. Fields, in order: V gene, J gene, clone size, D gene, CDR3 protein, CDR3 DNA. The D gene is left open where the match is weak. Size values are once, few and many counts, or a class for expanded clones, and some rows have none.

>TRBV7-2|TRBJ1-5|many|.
CASSLEIGNQPQHF
TGTGCCAGCAGCTTAGAGATTGGCAATCAGCCCCAGCATTTT
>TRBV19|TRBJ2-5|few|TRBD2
CASSIVGTSGSETQYF
TGTGCCAGTAGTATAGTTGGGACTAGCGGAAGTGAGACCCAGTACTTC
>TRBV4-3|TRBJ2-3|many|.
CASSQDAGSTDTQYF
TGCGCCAGCAGCCAAGATGCGGGGAGCACAGATACGCAGTATTTT
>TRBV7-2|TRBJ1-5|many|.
CASRIQGSNQPQHF
TGTGCCAGCAGAATACAGGGATCCAATCAGCCCCAGCATTTT
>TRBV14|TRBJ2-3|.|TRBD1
CASSLRPGQLTDTQYF
TGTGCCAGCAGCCTGCGTCCGGGACAGCTCACAGATACGCAGTATTTT
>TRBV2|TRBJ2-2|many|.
CASRGGTNTGELFF
TGTGCCAGCAGGGGGGGAACGAACACCGGGGAGCTGTTTTTT
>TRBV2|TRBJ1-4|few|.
CASSAPGVDEKLFF
TGTGCCAGCAGTGCCCCAGGGGTGGATGAAAAACTGTTTTTT
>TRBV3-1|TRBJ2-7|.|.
CASSPRQATGEQYF
TGTGCCAGCAGCCCTCGGCAGGCCACTGGCGAGCAGTACTTC
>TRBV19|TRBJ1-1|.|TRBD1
CASSARDRGTEAFF
TGTGCCAGTAGTGCCCGGGACAGGGGGACTGAAGCTTTCTTT
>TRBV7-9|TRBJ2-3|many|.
CASSRAAGYTDTQYF
TGTGCCAGCAGCCGAGCGGCAGGGTACACAGATACGCAGTATTTT
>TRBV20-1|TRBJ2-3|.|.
CSARDYRQNTDTQYF
TGCAGTGCTAGAGATTATCGACAGAACACAGATACGCAGTATTTT
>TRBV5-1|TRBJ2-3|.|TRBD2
CASAEAGGPGTDTQYF
TGCGCCAGCGCCGAAGCGGGAGGGCCGGGCACAGATACGCAGTATTTT
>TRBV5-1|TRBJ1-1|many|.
CASRRADGRRTEAFF
TGCGCCAGCAGGCGTGCGGACGGACGGAGGACTGAAGCTTTCTTT
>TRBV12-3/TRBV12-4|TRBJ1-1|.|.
CASGLRRNTEAFF
TGTGCCAGCGGACTTCGGAGGAACACTGAAGCTTTCTTT
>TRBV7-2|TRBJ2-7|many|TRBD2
CASSPHPGGPGGAYEQYF
TGTGCCAGCAGCCCACACCCCGGGGGCCCGGGGGGGGCCTACGAGCAGTACTTC
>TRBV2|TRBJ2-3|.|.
CASRPIRGRAPDTQYF
TGTGCCAGCAGACCCATTAGGGGGAGGGCCCCAGATACGCAGTATTTT
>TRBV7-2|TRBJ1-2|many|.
CASSRREVNYGYTF
TGTGCCAGCAGCCGCCGGGAGGTTAACTATGGCTACACCTTC
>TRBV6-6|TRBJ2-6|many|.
CASSSDRGAAGANVLTF
TGTGCCAGCAGTTCAGATAGGGGGGCGGCTGGGGCCAACGTCCTGACTTTC
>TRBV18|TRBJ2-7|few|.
CASSLRTGVEQYF
TGTGCCAGCTCACTTCGCACCGGGGTCGAGCAGTACTTC
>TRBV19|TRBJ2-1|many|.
CASSIRTADNEQFF
TGTGCCAGTAGTATAAGAACAGCGGACAATGAGCAGTTCTTC
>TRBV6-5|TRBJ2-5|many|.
CASSYSWGTQETQYF
TGTGCCAGCAGTTACTCTTGGGGGACCCAAGAGACCCAGTACTTC
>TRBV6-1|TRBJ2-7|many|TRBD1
CASSLQGAKQYF
TGTGCCAGCAGTCTACAGGGGGCGAAGCAGTACTTC
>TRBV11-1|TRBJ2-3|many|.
CASSNGLGGVEADTQYF
TGTGCCAGCAGCAATGGATTAGGGGGAGTGGAGGCAGATACGCAGTATTTT
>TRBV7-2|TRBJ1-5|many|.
CASSLGTGRSQPQHF
TGTGCCAGCAGCCTTGGAACAGGGCGGAGTCAGCCCCAGCATTTT
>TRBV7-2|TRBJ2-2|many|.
CASSSGPLAGELFF
TGTGCCAGCAGTTCCGGACCCCTCGCCGGGGAGCTGTTTTTT
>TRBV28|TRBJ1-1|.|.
CASSGRQAGNTEAFF
TGTGCCAGCAGTGGGAGACAGGCTGGGAACACTGAAGCTTTCTTT
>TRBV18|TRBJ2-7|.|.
CASSRAGGSYEQYF
TGTGCCAGCTCGCGGGCTGGGGGATCCTACGAGCAGTACTTC
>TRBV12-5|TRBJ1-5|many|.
CASGLPYQPQHF
TGTGCTAGTGGTTTGCCATATCAGCCCCAGCATTTT
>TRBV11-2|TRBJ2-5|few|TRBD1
CASSLRSGTEETQYF
TGTGCCAGCAGCCTACGATCCGGGACAGAAGAGACCCAGTACTTC
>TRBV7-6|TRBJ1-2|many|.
CASSGSGVGGYTF
TGTGCCAGCAGCGGTTCAGGGGTGGGTGGCTACACCTTC
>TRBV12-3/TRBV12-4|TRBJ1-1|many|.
CASSLVGSEAFF
TGTGCCAGCAGTTTAGTGGGATCTGAAGCTTTCTTT
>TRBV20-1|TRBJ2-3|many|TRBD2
CSASWLAGVRDTQYF
TGCAGTGCTAGTTGGCTAGCGGGGGTACGAGATACGCAGTATTTT
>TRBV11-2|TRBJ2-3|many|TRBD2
CASSQGLAGAHTQYF
TGTGCCAGCAGCCAGGGACTAGCGGGAGCACATACGCAGTATTTT
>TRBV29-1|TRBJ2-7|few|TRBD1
CSVLDRGAYEQYF
TGCAGCGTTTTAGACAGGGGAGCCTACGAGCAGTACTTC
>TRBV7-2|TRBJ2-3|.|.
CASSLKPLYTDTQYF
TGTGCCAGCAGCTTAAAACCGCTCTACACAGATACGCAGTATTTT
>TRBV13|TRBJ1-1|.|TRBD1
CASRPRDREAEAFF
TGTGCCAGCAGACCCCGGGACAGGGAGGCTGAAGCTTTCTTT
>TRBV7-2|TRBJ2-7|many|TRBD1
CASSFYRGEEQYF
TGTGCCAGCAGCTTCTACAGGGGAGAAGAGCAGTACTTC
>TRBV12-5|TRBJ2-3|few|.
CASGRVVTDTQYF
TGTGCTAGTGGTCGGGTGGTAACAGATACGCAGTATTTT
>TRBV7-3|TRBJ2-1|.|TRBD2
CASSPRGGLAGGEQFF
TGTGCCAGCAGCCCCAGGGGGGGACTAGCGGGAGGTGAGCAGTTCTTC
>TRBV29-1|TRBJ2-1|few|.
CSVAGVRNEQFF
TGCAGCGTGGCCGGAGTGCGGAATGAGCAGTTCTTC
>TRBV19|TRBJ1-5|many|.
CASKSLSNQPQHF
TGTGCCAGTAAAAGTCTTAGCAATCAGCCCCAGCATTTT
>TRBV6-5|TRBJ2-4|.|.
CASSYEAGRDIQYF
TGTGCCAGCAGTTACGAGGCGGGGCGGGACATTCAGTACTTC
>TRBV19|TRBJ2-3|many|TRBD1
CASSNRQGPTDTQYF
TGTGCCAGTAGTAATCGACAGGGCCCCACAGATACGCAGTATTTT
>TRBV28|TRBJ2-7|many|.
CASSTPSGASEQYF
TGTGCCAGCAGTACCCCGTCGGGAGCTAGCGAGCAGTACTTC
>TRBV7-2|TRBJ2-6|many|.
CASSLGGSPSGANVLTF
TGTGCCAGCAGCTTAGGGGGATCCCCTTCTGGGGCCAACGTCCTGACTTTC
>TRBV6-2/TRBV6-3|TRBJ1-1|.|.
CASSGDPTAPNTEAFF
TGTGCCAGCAGTGGTGATCCGACAGCTCCGAACACTGAAGCTTTCTTT
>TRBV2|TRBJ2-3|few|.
CASSDYMPLGTDTQYF
TGTGCCAGCAGTGATTATATGCCATTGGGAACAGATACGCAGTATTTT
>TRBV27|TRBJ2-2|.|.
CASRRGLQTGELFF
TGTGCCAGCAGGAGGGGACTTCAGACCGGGGAGCTGTTTTTT
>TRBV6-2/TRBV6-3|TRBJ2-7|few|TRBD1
CASSKLRQGTSYEQYF
TGTGCCAGCAGTAAGCTGAGACAGGGGACTTCCTACGAGCAGTACTTC
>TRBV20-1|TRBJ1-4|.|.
CSQIAPPGPEKLFF
TGCAGTCAAATAGCCCCCCCGGGACCTGAAAAACTGTTTTTT
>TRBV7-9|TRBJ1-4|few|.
CASSELATNEKLFF
TGTGCCAGCAGCGAGTTAGCAACTAATGAAAAACTGTTTTTT
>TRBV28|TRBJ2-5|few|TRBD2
CATRTSETQYF
TGTGCCACCCGGACTAGCGAGACCCAGTACTTC
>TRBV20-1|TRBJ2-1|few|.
CSASPPSVAHNEQFF
TGCAGTGCTAGCCCCCCTAGCGTTGCCCACAATGAGCAGTTCTTC